This record covers a single T cell receptor beta chain. The antigen remains unidentified. Thyroid surgery had not been preceded by any treatment in any patient. The entry originates in a study of metastatic and nonmetastatic thyroid tumors. In the study overall: Repertoires from malignant and benign thyroid patients were compared across blood and tumor or nodule tissue. Study conclusions and caveats: Compared with benign nodules, malignant thyroid tumors were reported to have significantly higher TCR beta diversity in both blood and tumor.

Germline CDR1 is MDHEN and CDR2 is SYDVKM. Trimming at V came to 6 bases and at J to 2 bases, leaving 12 bases not matched to a gene. CDR3 length: 16 amino acids. TCRdb reanalyzed the PCR reads with MiXCR. The table records about 52,000 clones, under 20% of them present only once. The chain carries TRBV28 and TRBJ2-7; TRBD1 matches at 8 bases. The sample taken for sequencing was blood. This clonotype originated in a female donor with papillary thyroid cancer or a benign thyroid nodule (not recorded which). Some clones in this sample may be carry-over from other donors' samples. The CDR3 protein is CASRLQGALIPYEQYF. CDR3 DNA sequence: TGTGCCAGCAGACTGCAGGGGGCGCTTATCCCCTACGAGCAGTACTTC.